There are a few counts of the clone carrying this TCR beta chain. The antigen remains unidentified. The sample comes from a study of human T cells and chemical hapten exposure. Looking at the study overall: Investigators sensitized around 2 cm by around 2 cm of upper inner arm skin with 2% DPC.

Overall study results and limits: Alopecia in the donors means their immune response may deviate from healthy people's. Unchanged with DPC sensitization were TCRs above 1 in 1000 frequency.

The time point was: patch test 3, about 24 weeks after DPC sensitization. The treatment was: therapeutic diphenylcyclopropenone sensitization with weekly scalp DPC. Trimming stripped 4 bases from V and 1 base from J, with 10 bases between. The CDR3 length is 13 residues. Per germline, CDR1 SQVTM and CDR2 ANQGSEA. The library tagged each cDNA molecule with unique molecular identifiers. A single record per CDR3 protein comes from TCRdb applying MiXCR to the RACE reads. The repertoire consists of 150,000 to 200,000 distinct CDR3 sequences, with about 30% occurring once and the leading ten covering 2% to 2.5%.

The rearrangement links TRBV29-1 to TRBJ1-1; D unresolved. This material consisted of whole blood, taken in connection with sensitization to the hapten diphenylcyclopropenone (DPC). The receptor was derived from a woman aged 18-30 years with alopecia areata. Some clones in this sample may be carry-over from other donors' samples. The CDR3 DNA reads as TGCAGCGTTGGACTAAGCGGGAACACTGAAGCTTTCTTT. Translation: CSVGLSGNTEAFF.